The 18 T cell receptor beta chains below were found in one sample sequenced in a study of T cell responses to AZD1222 COVID-19 vaccine. Clones were read by immunoSEQ multiplex PCR, and TCRdb kept only the in-frame ones, dropping some. The data show more than 110,000 clones, with 80% to 90% seen just once and over 7% held by the top ten. Sequencing used peripheral blood, obtained on day 0 of AZD1222 vaccination. Receptors were obtained from an adult in good health.

The rearrangement links TRBV5-1 to TRBJ2-3; 14 bases fit TRBD2. CDR1 and CDR2 from the germline V gene are SGHRS and YFSETQ. Losses at the gene ends were 3 bases for V and 0 bases for J; bases not matched to a gene: 3. The CDR3 contains 17 residues. This CDR3 is CASSSGTSGSSTDTQYF. In nucleotides, the CDR3 is TGCGCCAGCAGCTCGGGGACTAGCGGGAGTAGCACAGATACGCAGTATTTT.

V is TRBV4-1 and J is TRBJ2-1; TRBD2 matches at 15 bases. The CDR3 totals 16 residues. Germline V CDR1 and CDR2: MGHRA, YSYEKL. Trimming at V came to 1 base and at J to 6 bases, leaving 1 base not matched to a gene. The CDR3 DNA reads as TGCGCCAGCAGCCAAGCGGGACTAGCGGGGGGCAATGAGCAGTTCTTC. Translating it yields CASSQAGLAGGNEQFF.

CDR3 in DNA: TGTGCCAGCAGCCTAGACTTCTCTGGAAACACCATATATTTT. Translating gives CASSLDFSGNTIYF. This chain connects TRBV28 to TRBJ1-3; D ambiguous. Germline CDR1 and CDR2: MDHEN and SYDVKM. This CDR3 spans 14 amino acids. V was trimmed by 6 bases and J by 0 bases, leaving 9 bases between them.

The V gene is TRBV15, the J gene TRBJ1-5; a possible D gene is TRBD1 (5 bases). Trimming stripped 1 base from V and 6 bases from J, with 13 bases between. The CDR3 spans 15 residues. In germline, CDR1 is LNHNV, CDR2 YYDKDF (reference sequence). The CDR3 nucleotides are TGTGCCACCAGCAGAGGGCCAGGGCCGGGTCAGCCCCAGCATTTT. Encoded protein: CATSRGPGPGQPQHF.

V and J are TRBV3-1 (or the pseudogene TRBV3-2) and TRBJ2-1, with TRBD2 matching 7 bases. Germline V gene sequence: CDR1 LGHDT, CDR2 YNNKEL (reference sequence). The CDR3 loop spans 15 amino acids. V lost 1 base and J lost 6; bases outside the gene matches: 6. The chain's CDR3 is CASSQGSGYVNEQFF. The CDR3 DNA reads TGTGCCAGCAGCCAAGGTAGCGGGTATGTCAATGAGCAGTTCTTC.

In this sample, this clone turned up once. The chain uses TRBV5-4 and TRBJ2-3; 8 nucleotides align to TRBD1. The germline CDR1 and CDR2 sequences are SGHNT and YYREEE (reference sequence). The V segment lost 4 bases and the J segment 0 bases; nucleotides outside the gene matches: 10. The CDR3 consists of 17 residues. CDR3: CASSPQGAAPSTDTQYF. As DNA, the CDR3 is TGTGCCAGCAGCCCGCAGGGGGCGGCCCCTAGCACAGATACGCAGTATTTT.

The rearrangement joins TRBV7-2 to TRBJ1-5; D is undetermined. Trimming took off 1 base at V and 7 bases at J, with 5 bases between the two ends. The CDR3 is made up of 12 amino acids. Germline V lookup: CDR1 SGHTA, CDR2 FQGNSA. CDR3 DNA: TGTGCCAGCAGCTTAGGTCGGCAGCCCCAGCATTTT. This sequence encodes CASSLGRQPQHF.

Written as DNA, the CDR3 is TGCGCCAGCAGGGCCCAGGGGAGCCAAGAGACCCAGTACTTC. Translation: CASRAQGSQETQYF. This rearrangement joins TRBV5-1 to TRBJ2-5; D is possibly TRBD1 (6 bases). Per germline, CDR1 SGHRS and CDR2 YFSETQ. Trimming took 5 bases from V and 1 from J, leaving 12 bases between them. The CDR3 is 14 amino acids. The full variable domain, in which reference TRBV5-1 and TRBJ2-5 provide the parts outside the CDR3, is KAGVTQTPRYLIKTRGQQVTLSCSPISGHRSVSWYQQTPGQGLQFLFEYFSETQRNKGNFPGRFSGRQFSNSRSEMNVSTLELGDSALYLCASRAQGSQETQYFGPGTRLLVL.

The chain has TRBV7-9 and TRBJ2-1; D is possibly TRBD2 (7 bases). Per germline, CDR1 SEHNR and CDR2 FQNEAQ (reference sequence). The CDR3 has 13 amino acids. V was pared by 7 bases and J by 6 bases, with 13 bases between. CDR3 DNA sequence: TGTGCCAGCAAGGTGGGGGGGCCCAATGAGCAGTTCTTC. Translation gives CASKVGGPNEQFF.

In nucleotides, the CDR3 is TGCGCCAGCAGCCGTAATCGTATTACTAGCGGGATCTCCAGCTCCTACAATGAGCAGTTCTTC. This gives the protein CASSRNRITSGISSSYNEQFF. This chain uses TRBV5-1 with TRBJ2-1, with 10 positions matching TRBD2. V gave up 4 bases and J gave up 0 bases; unmatched junction bases: 19. The CDR3 spans 21 residues. Germline CDR1 SGHRS, CDR2 YFSETQ.

The genes are TRBV6-6 and TRBJ2-1; no reliable D call. Germline CDR1 MNHNY, CDR2 SVGAGI (reference sequence). The CDR3 extends over 14 amino acids. Trimming took 3 bases from V and 8 from J, leaving 14 bases between them. Here the CDR3 DNA reads TGTGCCAGCAGTTATTCTGGGAACGTAGATGAGCAGTTCTTC. It codes for CASSYSGNVDEQFF.

This clone was observed a handful of times. The V gene is TRBV19, the J gene TRBJ2-1; possibly TRBD1 for D (5 bases). Trimming left V 5 bases short and J 10 bases short, with 12 bases between. This CDR3 comprises 12 residues. Germline CDR1 reads LNHDA; CDR2 reads SQIVND (reference sequence). In nucleotides, the CDR3 is TGTGCCAGTAGTCTCTACAGGTACGAGCAGTTCTTC. Protein sequence: CASSLYRYEQFF.

The rearrangement uses TRBV9 and TRBJ2-3, with a weak D call TRBD1 (5 bases). With 0 bases removed from V and 2 bases from J, the gap between germline ends came to 13 bases. Germline V gene sequence: CDR1 SGDLS, CDR2 YYNGEE. The CDR3 length is 16 residues. The CDR3 DNA follows: TGTGCCAGCAGCGTAGAGGGAACAGGAGCCACAGATACGCAGTATTTT. Protein sequence: CASSVEGTGATDTQYF.

This chain uses TRBV28 with TRBJ2-3; 9 bases are a match to TRBD2. The CDR3 loop spans 14 amino acids. Germline values: CDR1 MDHEN, CDR2 SYDVKM. The V and J ends lost 6 bases and 6 bases, in that order; junction bases with no gene match: 7. The CDR3 loop reads CASRPSGDPDTQYF. The CDR3 coding sequence is TGTGCCAGCAGGCCTAGCGGGGACCCGGATACGCAGTATTTT.

The chain employs TRBV30 and TRBJ1-1; D uncertain. Germline CDR1 is GTSNPN and CDR2 is SVGIG (reference sequence). V lost 6 bases, J lost 0 bases, and 11 bases lay in between. The CDR3 extends over 13 amino acids. The CDR3 region has the DNA TGTGCCTGCGACGGATTAATGAACACTGAAGCTTTCTTT. Translation: CACDGLMNTEAFF.

CDR3 protein: CASRPREDTEAFF. The CDR3 nucleotides read TGTGCCAGCAGGCCTCGGGAGGACACTGAAGCTTTCTTT. The genes are TRBV6-6 and TRBJ1-1; no firm D call. The ends were cut back, 6 bases at V and 3 bases at J, with 11 bases in the middle. Germline lookup yields CDR1 MNHNY and CDR2 SVGAGI (reference sequence). This CDR3 is 13 amino acids long.

This chain links TRBV10-2 with TRBJ2-1; 14 nucleotides match TRBD2. Per the germline V gene, CDR1 is WSHSY and CDR2 is SAAADI. V dropped 5 bases and J dropped 6; count of bases not matched to a gene: 3. The CDR3 totals 15 residues. The CDR3 DNA is TGCGCCAGCAGTAGGACTAGCGGGGGGACCAATGAGCAGTTCTTC. It is translated as CASSRTSGGTNEQFF.

J is TRBJ2-3 and V is TRBV9; D uncertain. V was clipped by 2 bases and J by 6 bases, with 19 bases between them. Per the germline V gene, CDR1 is SGDLS and CDR2 is YYNGEE. The CDR3 contains 16 residues. CDR3 in amino acids: CASSVPGPPSADTQYF. The CDR3 nucleotides are TGTGCCAGCAGCGTCCCGGGTCCTCCGTCCGCGGATACGCAGTATTTT.